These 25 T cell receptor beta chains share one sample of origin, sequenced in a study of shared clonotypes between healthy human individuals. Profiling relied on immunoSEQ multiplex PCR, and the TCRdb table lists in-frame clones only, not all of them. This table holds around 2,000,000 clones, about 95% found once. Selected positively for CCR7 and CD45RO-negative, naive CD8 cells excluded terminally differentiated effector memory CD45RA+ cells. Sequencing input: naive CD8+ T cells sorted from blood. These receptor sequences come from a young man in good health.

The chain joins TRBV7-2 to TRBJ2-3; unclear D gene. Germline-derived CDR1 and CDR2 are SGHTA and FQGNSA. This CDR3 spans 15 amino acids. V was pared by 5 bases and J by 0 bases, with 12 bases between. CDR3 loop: CASSPARYSTDTQYF. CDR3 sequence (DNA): TGTGCCAGCAGCCCCGCCCGCTATAGCACAGATACGCAGTATTTT.

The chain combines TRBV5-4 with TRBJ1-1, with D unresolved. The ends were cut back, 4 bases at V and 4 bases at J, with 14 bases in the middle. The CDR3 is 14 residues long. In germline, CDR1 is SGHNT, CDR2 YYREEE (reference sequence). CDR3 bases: TGTGCCAGCAGCCCCGAATTGGTCAGCACTGAAGCTTTCTTT. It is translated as CASSPELVSTEAFF.

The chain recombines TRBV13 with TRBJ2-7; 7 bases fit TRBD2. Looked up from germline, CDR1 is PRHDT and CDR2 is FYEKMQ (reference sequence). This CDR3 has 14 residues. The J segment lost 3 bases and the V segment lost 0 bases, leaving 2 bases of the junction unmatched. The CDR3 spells CASSLGSSGYEQYF. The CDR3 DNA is TGTGCCAGCAGCTTAGGCTCTAGCGGCTACGAGCAGTACTTC.

This chain's CDR3 is CATSLAFNSYEQYF. The CDR3 DNA reads TGTGCCACCTCTCTAGCTTTTAACTCCTACGAGCAGTACTTC. The V and J genes are TRBV6-1 and TRBJ2-7; D possibly corresponds to TRBD2 (5 bases). This CDR3 is built from 14 residues. Germline CDR1 MNHNS, CDR2 SASEGT. The V and J ends lost 10 bases and 0 bases respectively, with 16 bases between them.

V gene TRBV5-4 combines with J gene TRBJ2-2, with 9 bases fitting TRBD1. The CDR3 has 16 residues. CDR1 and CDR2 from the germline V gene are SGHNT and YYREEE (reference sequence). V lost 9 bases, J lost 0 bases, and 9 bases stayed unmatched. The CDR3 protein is CAIDRGNAANTGELFF. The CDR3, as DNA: TGTGCCATTGACAGGGGGAATGCCGCGAACACCGGGGAGCTGTTTTTT.

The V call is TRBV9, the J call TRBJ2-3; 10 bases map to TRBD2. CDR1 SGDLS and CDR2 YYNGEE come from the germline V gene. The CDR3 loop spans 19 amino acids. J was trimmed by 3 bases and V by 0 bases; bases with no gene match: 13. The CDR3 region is CASSVAASGGATPTDTQYF. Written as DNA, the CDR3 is TGTGCCAGCAGCGTAGCTGCCAGCGGGGGGGCTACCCCGACAGATACGCAGTATTTT.

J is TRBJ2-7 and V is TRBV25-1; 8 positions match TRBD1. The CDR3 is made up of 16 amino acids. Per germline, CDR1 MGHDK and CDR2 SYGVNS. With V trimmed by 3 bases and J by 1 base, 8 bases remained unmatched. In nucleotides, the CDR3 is TGTGCCAGCAGTGAGTCCGGGACAGGAGGATCCTACGAGCAGTACTTC. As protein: CASSESGTGGSYEQYF.

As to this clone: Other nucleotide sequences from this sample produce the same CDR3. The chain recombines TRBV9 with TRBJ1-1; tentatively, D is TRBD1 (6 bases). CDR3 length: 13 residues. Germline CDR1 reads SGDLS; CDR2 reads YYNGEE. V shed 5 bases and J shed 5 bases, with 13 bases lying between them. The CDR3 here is CASSLGGSTEAFF. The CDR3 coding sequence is TGTGCCAGCAGTCTTGGGGGCTCAACTGAAGCTTTCTTT.

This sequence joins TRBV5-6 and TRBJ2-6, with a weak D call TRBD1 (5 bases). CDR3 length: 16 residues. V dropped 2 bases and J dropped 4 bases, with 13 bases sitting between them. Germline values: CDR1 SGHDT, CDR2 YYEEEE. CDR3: CASSLKKGAGANVLTF. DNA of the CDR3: TGTGCCAGCAGCTTAAAAAAAGGGGCCGGGGCCAACGTCCTGACTTTC.

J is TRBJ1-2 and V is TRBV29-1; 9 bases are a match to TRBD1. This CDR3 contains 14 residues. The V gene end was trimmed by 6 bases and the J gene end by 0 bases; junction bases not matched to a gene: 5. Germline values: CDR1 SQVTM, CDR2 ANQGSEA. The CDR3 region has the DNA TGCAGCGTGGTGGACAGGGGAGCTAACTATGGCTACACCTTC. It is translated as CSVVDRGANYGYTF.

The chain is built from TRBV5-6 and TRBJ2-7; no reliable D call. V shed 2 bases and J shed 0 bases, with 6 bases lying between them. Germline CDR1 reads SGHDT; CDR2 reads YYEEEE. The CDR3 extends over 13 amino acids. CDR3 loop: CASSFRNSYEQYF. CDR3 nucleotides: TGTGCCAGCAGCTTTAGGAACTCCTACGAGCAGTACTTC.

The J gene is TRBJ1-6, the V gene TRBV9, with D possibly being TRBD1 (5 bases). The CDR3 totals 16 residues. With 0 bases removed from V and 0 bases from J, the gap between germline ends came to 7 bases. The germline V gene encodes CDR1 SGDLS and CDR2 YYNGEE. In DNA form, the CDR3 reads TGTGCCAGCAGCGTAGCAGGGAGCTCCTATAATTCACCCCTCCACTTT. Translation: CASSVAGSSYNSPLHF.

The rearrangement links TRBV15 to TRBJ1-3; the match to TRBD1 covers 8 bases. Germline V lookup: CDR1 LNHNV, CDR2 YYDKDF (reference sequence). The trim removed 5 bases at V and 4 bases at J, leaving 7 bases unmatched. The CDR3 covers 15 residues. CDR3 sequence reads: CATSEDRDRGNTIYF. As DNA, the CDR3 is TGTGCCACCAGCGAAGACCGGGACAGGGGAAACACCATATATTTT.

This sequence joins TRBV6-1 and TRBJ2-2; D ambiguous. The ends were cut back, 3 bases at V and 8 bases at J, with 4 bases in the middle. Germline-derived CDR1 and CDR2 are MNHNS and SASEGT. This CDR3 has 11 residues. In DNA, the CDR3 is TGTGCCAGCAGTGAGGCTGGGGAGCTGTTTTTT. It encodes CASSEAGELFF.

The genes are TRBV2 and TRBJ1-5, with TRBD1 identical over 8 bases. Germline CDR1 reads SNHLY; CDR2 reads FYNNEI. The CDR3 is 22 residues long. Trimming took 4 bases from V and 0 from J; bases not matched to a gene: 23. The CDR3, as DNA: TGTGCCAGCAGTGGGGAACGAGCCGGAGCCGACAGGGGACTACTTAGCAATCAGCCCCAGCATTTT. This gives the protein CASSGERAGADRGLLSNQPQHF.

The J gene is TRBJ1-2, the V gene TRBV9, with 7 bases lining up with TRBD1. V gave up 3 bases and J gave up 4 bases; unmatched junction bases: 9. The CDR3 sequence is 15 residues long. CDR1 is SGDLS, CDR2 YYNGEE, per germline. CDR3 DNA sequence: TGTGCCAGCAGCGGATGGACAGGAGGGAGCTATGGCTACACCTTC. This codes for CASSGWTGGSYGYTF.

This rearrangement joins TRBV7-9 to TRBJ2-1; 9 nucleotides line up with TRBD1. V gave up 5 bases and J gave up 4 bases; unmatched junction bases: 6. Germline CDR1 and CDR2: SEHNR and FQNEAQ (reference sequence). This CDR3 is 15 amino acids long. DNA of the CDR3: TGTGCCAGCAGCGCCACAGGGGGCCCATACAATGAGCAGTTCTTC. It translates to CASSATGGPYNEQFF.

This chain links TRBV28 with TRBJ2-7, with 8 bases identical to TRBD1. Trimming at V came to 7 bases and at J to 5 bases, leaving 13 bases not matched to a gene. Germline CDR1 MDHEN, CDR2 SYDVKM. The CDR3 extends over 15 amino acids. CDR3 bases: TGTGCCAGCAACGAGCGGGCAGGGGGCCCCAACGAGCAGTACTTC. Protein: CASNERAGGPNEQYF.

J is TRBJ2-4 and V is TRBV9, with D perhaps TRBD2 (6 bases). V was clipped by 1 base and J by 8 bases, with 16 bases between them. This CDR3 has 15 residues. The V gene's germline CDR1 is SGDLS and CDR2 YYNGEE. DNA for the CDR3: TGTGCCAGCAGCGTACATTCGTCCTGGGGGGACATTCAGTACTTC. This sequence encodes CASSVHSSWGDIQYF.

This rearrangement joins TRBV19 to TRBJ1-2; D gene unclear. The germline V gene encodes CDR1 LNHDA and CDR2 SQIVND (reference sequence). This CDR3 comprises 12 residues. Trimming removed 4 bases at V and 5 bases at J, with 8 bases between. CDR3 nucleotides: TGTGCCAGTAGTACAGACGTGTATGGCTACACCTTC. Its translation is CASSTDVYGYTF.

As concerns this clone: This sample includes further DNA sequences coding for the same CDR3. The CDR3 bases are TGTGCCAGCAGCGTAGCAGGAGCCGACACAGATACGCAGTATTTT. It specifies CASSVAGADTDTQYF. This rearrangement joins TRBV9 to TRBJ2-3; no clear D. Between the trimmed V and J ends, which lost 0 bases and 2 bases, there was a span of 10 bases. Germline V lookup: CDR1 SGDLS, CDR2 YYNGEE. CDR3 size: 15 residues.

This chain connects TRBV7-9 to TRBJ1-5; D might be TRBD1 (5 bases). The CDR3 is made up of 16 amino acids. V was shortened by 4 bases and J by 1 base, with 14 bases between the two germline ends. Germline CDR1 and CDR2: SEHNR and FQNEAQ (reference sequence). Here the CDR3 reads CASSSTGGQSNQPQHF. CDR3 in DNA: TGTGCCAGCAGCTCCACCGGGGGTCAAAGCAATCAGCCCCAGCATTTT. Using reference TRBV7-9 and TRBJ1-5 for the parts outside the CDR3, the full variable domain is DTGVSQNPRHKITKRGQNVTFRCDPISEHNRLYWYRQTLGQGPEFLTYFQNEAQLEKSRLLSDRFSAERPKGSFSTLEIQRTEQGDSAMYLCASSSTGGQSNQPQHFGDGTRLSIL.

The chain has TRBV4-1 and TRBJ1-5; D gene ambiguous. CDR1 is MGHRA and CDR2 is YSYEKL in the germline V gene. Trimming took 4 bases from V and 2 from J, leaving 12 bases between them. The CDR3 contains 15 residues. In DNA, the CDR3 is TGCGCCAGCAGCCGTGACATCCTGGGCAATCAGCCCCAGCATTTT. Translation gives CASSRDILGNQPQHF.

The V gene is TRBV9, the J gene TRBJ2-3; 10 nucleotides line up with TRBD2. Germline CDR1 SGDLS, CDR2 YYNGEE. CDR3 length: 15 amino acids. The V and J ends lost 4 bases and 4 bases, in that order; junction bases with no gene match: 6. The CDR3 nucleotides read TGTGCCAGCAGCCCCAGCGGGGGGGCCGCAGATACGCAGTATTTT. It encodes CASSPSGGAADTQYF.

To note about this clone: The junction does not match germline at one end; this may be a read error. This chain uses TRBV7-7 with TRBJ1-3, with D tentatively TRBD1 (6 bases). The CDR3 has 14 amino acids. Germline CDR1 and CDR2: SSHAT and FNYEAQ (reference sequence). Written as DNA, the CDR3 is TGTGCTAGCAGCTTAGGGACATCCGGAAACACCATATATTTT. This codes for CASSLGTSGNTIYF.